This TCR beta chain stems from a study of T cell responses to AZD1222 COVID-19 vaccine listed by TCRdb under 2021. Some background on the complete study: TCR sequencing covered over 230 trial participants: 200 to 220 given two doses of AZD1222 and 26 given two doses of MenACWY control vaccine. Enrollment into the trials was organized by age into subgroups of 18-55, 56-69 and 70-plus years, and those subgroups contained roughly 140, 27 and 60 TCR-sequenced participants, respectively. On the study overall, not on this receptor specifically: Reportedly, almost half of the unique spike-specific TCRs recognized epitopes lying outside the regions that are mutated in the B.1.351 and B.1.1.7 variants. Participants were mostly white British, with more females than males. The authors suggested clonal diversity may have been underestimated. Only five or six AZD1222 recipients were SARS-CoV-2 seropositive at baseline, limiting conclusions about previously exposed vaccinees. Because no day 14 peak-response samples were available, repertoires were characterized only after the peak T cell response. The whole spike protein was spanned by vaccine-associated CD4 TCRs, and dominant responses were seen in regions 160-218 and 743-854. Spike-specific TCR breadth and depth rose significantly after two AZD1222 doses compared with day 0 and with MenACWY recipients. The 56-69-year group was small, and its depth increase did not reach significance, likely because of low power.

The CDR3 regions of human TCRbeta chains were analyzed by immunosequencing. As for the authors' bioinformatics: TCRs in the repertoires were compared against a reference library of SARS-CoV-2-specific TCRs that had been generated with the MIRA antigen-specificity platform. Breadth was defined as the fraction of unique TCRs that were SARS-CoV-2-associated. Depth was defined as the fraction of total T cells that were SARS-CoV-2-associated. Using the MIRA data, each spike-specific TCR was assigned both to the spike region to which the TCR was reactive and to a CD4 or CD8 class. Log10-transformed breadth and depth values were compared by one-way ANOVA with Sidak's multiple comparisons tests. TCRdb obtained this table from immuneACCESS and retained in-frame rearrangements with V and J assigned. These tables miss some clones; where compared with another copy, unresolved V genes account for less than half of the shortfall, and the remainder is unexplained. Clone size and the V and J calls come from that table; the DNA yielded D and trimming. This sample holds about 140,000 clones; 90% to 95% were observed only once. Together, the top ten hold less than 15% of the sample.

The CDR3 runs 15 residues from the cysteine to the phenylalanine. The DNA shown is the 45-base CDR3, in frame from base 1. V is reduced by 10 bases and J by 0 bases, leaving a spacing of 18 bases between them. As encoded in the germline V gene, CDR1 is SGHNT while CDR2 is YENEEA. Points on this clone: Its target antigen remains unknown. The record has no base qualities; no much larger clone is one base away.

Sample time point, as interpreted from the label and publication: sample from adult after SARS-CoV-2 infection, after symptom onset. Two convalescent COVID-19 patients, sampled after symptom onset from adults with prior SARS-CoV-2 infection, were also TCR-sequenced for comparison. This chain is built from TRBV11-3 and TRBJ1-1; the D segment could be TRBD1, given 6 matching bases. The TCR was taken from an adult who had recovered from COVID-19. This specimen was peripheral blood, taken after recovery from COVID-19. Read as DNA, the sequence is TGTGCCACTAAGGGGGGACAATTTCTGAACACTGAAGCTTTCTTT. It translates to CATKGGQFLNTEAFF.